The 25 T cell receptor beta chains reported below all come from one sample, sequenced in a study of CD8 T cells in ankylosing spondylitis. TCRdb re-derived calls from the 5' RACE reads in MiXCR, one entry per CDR3 protein. The table includes some 150,000 distinct CDR3 sequences, under 55% detected once. Sequencing input: synovial fluid, either unsorted or a sorted T cell fraction (not recorded which). The source is a male donor with ankylosing spondylitis.

This chain connects TRBV28 to TRBJ2-5; the match to TRBD1 covers 8 bases. The junction had 7 bases not matched to a gene; V was cut back by 5 bases and J by 5 bases. The germline CDR1 and CDR2 sequences are MDHEN and SYDVKM. The CDR3 extends over 14 amino acids. The CDR3 reads CASSKTGVTETQYF. Written as DNA, the CDR3 is TGTGCCAGCAGTAAGACAGGGGTGACGGAGACCCAGTACTTC.

This clonotype occurred a few times. The V gene is TRBV10-3, the J gene TRBJ2-6; maybe TRBD2 (5 bases). The germline V gene has CDR1 ENHRY and CDR2 SYGVKD. This CDR3 comprises 18 residues. V was cut by 8 bases and J by 0 bases, with 20 bases left in between. CDR3 sequence: CAIPQGRARGSGANVLTF. The CDR3 nucleotides read TGTGCCATCCCCCAAGGGAGAGCGCGTGGCTCTGGGGCCAACGTCCTGACTTTC.

This clonotype was observed many times. The J gene is TRBJ2-1, the V gene TRBV4-2; D remains ambiguous. CDR1 and CDR2 (germline): LGHNA, YNFKEQ. V was pared by 1 base and J by 4 bases, with 14 bases between. The CDR3 is 16 amino acids. The CDR3 DNA sequence: TGTGCCAGCAGCCAAGCAGTAACAGTGGAGTACAATGAGCAGTTCTTC. Residues: CASSQAVTVEYNEQFF.

This chain uses TRBV19 with TRBJ2-3, with no clear D. V lost 9 bases to trimming and J lost 0 bases, with 16 bases between them. The CDR3 has 15 amino acids. Germline CDR1 and CDR2: LNHDA and SQIVND (reference sequence). The CDR3 DNA reads as TGTGCCAGGGTCGGACGGAACCCTAGCACAGATACGCAGTATTTT. Its protein is CARVGRNPSTDTQYF.

This rearrangement joins TRBV27 to TRBJ1-5; D call uncertain. The CDR3 totals 13 residues. Germline V gives CDR1 MNHEY, CDR2 SMNVEV (reference sequence). With 0 bases removed from V and 4 bases from J, the gap between germline ends came to 4 bases. The CDR3 coding sequence is TGTGCCAGCAGTTTATCACTTAATCAGCCCCAGCATTTT. Amino acid sequence: CASSLSLNQPQHF.

The rearrangement links TRBV18 to TRBJ2-7; the D gene is possibly TRBD1 (6 bases). The CDR3 extends over 14 amino acids. Germline CDR1 KGHSH, CDR2 LQKENI. V lost 3 bases and J lost 2, with 11 bases in between. The CDR3 nucleotides are TGTGCCAGCTCACCTACGACAGGTGCCTACGAGCAGTACTTC. Amino acids: CASSPTTGAYEQYF.

A few counts support this clonotype. The chain combines TRBV7-6 with TRBJ2-1; unclear D gene. The CDR3 runs to 13 residues. Germline CDR1 reads SGHVS; CDR2 reads FNYEAQ. V was pared by 1 base and J by 9 bases, with 10 bases between. This CDR3 is CASSLGPRREQFF. CDR3 nucleotides: TGTGCCAGCAGCTTAGGCCCGCGGCGTGAGCAGTTCTTC.

V is TRBV10-3 and J is TRBJ1-5; TRBD1 agrees at 7 bases. The CDR3 length is 15 residues. Per the germline V gene, CDR1 is ENHRY and CDR2 is SYGVKD. Trimming removed 4 bases from V and 0 bases from J; junction bases left unmatched: 3. The CDR3 region is CAISGRGYSNQPQHF. The CDR3 DNA sequence: TGTGCCATCAGTGGCAGGGGGTATAGCAATCAGCCCCAGCATTTT.

This chain joins TRBV7-8 and TRBJ2-7; D is possibly TRBD2 (9 bases). CDR1 is SGHVS and CDR2 is FQNEAQ in the germline V gene. Trimming took off 4 bases at V and 2 bases at J, with 18 bases between the two ends. The CDR3 is 16 residues long. CDR3 bases: TGTGCCAGCAGCTCCCAGGGGGCGGGGGGGCCCTACGAGCAGTACTTC. It codes for CASSSQGAGGPYEQYF. The full variable domain, its missing parts supplied by reference TRBV7-8 and TRBJ2-7, is GAGVSQSPRYKVAKRGQDVALRCDPISGHVSLFWYQQALGQGPEFLTYFQNEAQLDKSGLPSDRFFAERPEGSVSTLKIQRTQQEDSAVYLCASSSQGAGGPYEQYFGPGTRLTVT.

This clonotype showed up just a few times. The chain has TRBV7-9 and TRBJ2-3, with D perhaps TRBD1 (5 bases). V lost 4 bases and J lost 1, with 12 bases in between. The length of the CDR3 is 15 residues. Per the germline V gene, CDR1 is SEHNR and CDR2 is FQNEAQ (reference sequence). This chain's CDR3 is CASSSRQSGTDTQYF. CDR3 nucleotide sequence: TGTGCCAGCAGCTCACGACAGTCAGGCACAGATACGCAGTATTTT.

This chain joins TRBV7-9 and TRBJ1-2, with 8 nucleotides matching TRBD1. CDR1 SEHNR and CDR2 FQNEAQ come from the germline V gene (reference sequence). The V segment lost 6 bases and the J segment 7 bases; nucleotides outside the gene matches: 13. This CDR3 comprises 15 residues. The CDR3 DNA sequence: TGTGCCAGCAGTTCGGACAGGGATTTTATCCGTGGCTACACCTTC. This sequence encodes CASSSDRDFIRGYTF.

The CDR3 coding sequence is TGTGCCAGCAGTTACCAGCGACTAGAGGGCACCGGGGAGCTGTTTTTT. Protein product: CASSYQRLEGTGELFF. The V call is TRBV6-2 or TRBV6-3, the J call TRBJ2-2, with D possibly being TRBD2 (6 bases). Trimming pared 2 bases from V and 4 bases from J, leaving 14 bases between. The germline CDR1 and CDR2 sequences are MNHEY and SVGEGT. The CDR3 is 16 residues long.

The chain is built from TRBV12-3 or TRBV12-4 and TRBJ1-4; a weak D match, TRBD1 (6 bases). Trimming cost V 2 bases and J 8 bases, with 18 bases left between them. The CDR3 runs 16 residues. CDR3 protein: CASSLPGAYPPEKLFF. CDR3 DNA sequence: TGTGCCAGCAGTTTACCGGGGGCCTATCCCCCGGAAAAACTGTTTTTT.

This clonotype was seen only a few times. DNA for the CDR3: TGTGCCAGCACCCTTAGGACAGGCCCGATACGCTACGAGCAGTACTTC. The encoded protein is CASTLRTGPIRYEQYF. The chain employs TRBV6-1 and TRBJ2-7; 7 bases are a match to TRBD1. Germline CDR1 reads MNHNS; CDR2 reads SASEGT. With 7 bases clipped from V and 3 bases from J, the junction kept 15 bases outside the gene matches. The CDR3 consists of 16 residues.

This clonotype was counted a few times. The chain is built from TRBV12-3 or TRBV12-4 and TRBJ2-3; TRBD1 agrees at 8 bases. The V segment lost 5 bases and the J segment 0 bases; nucleotides outside the gene matches: 4. This CDR3 region has 15 residues. CDR3 nucleotides: TGTGCCAGCAGTCTCCGGGACAGGAGCACAGATACGCAGTATTTT. Encoded protein: CASSLRDRSTDTQYF.

CDR3 sequence: CATSDLVRGPNEVYNEQFF. The CDR3 coding sequence is TGTGCCACCAGTGATTTGGTCAGGGGTCCCAATGAAGTCTACAATGAGCAGTTCTTC. The chain has TRBV24-1 and TRBJ2-1, with D possibly matching TRBD1 (6 bases). Deletions cut 0 bases from V and 3 bases from J, with 20 bases between. This CDR3 region has 19 residues. The germline gives CDR1 KGHDR, CDR2 SFDVKD.

This chain connects TRBV15 to TRBJ1-3; weak D call: TRBD1 (6 bases). V lost 2 bases to trimming and J lost 2 bases, with 13 bases between them. There are 16 residues in the CDR3. CDR1 is LNHNV and CDR2 is YYDKDF in the germline V gene (reference sequence). The CDR3 spells CATSRMGGGTGNTIYF. The CDR3 DNA follows: TGTGCCACCAGCAGAATGGGAGGGGGGACTGGAAACACCATATATTTT.

A few counts support this clonotype. The genes are TRBV10-3 and TRBJ1-6; D uncertain. V shed 6 bases and J shed 9 bases, with 12 bases lying between them. The CDR3 has 13 residues. Per germline, CDR1 ENHRY and CDR2 SYGVKD. CDR3 nucleotides: TGTGCCATCAGGGCCCGGGAAGGTTCACCCCTCCACTTT. Its protein is CAIRAREGSPLHF.

This clonotype was counted only a few times. The J gene is TRBJ1-4, the V gene TRBV27, with D possibly matching TRBD1 (5 bases). CDR3 length equals 13 residues. With 3 bases removed from V and 8 bases from J, the gap between germline ends came to 10 bases. Per germline, CDR1 MNHEY and CDR2 SMNVEV (reference sequence). The CDR3 sequence: CASSFQGTEKLFF. CDR3 DNA sequence: TGTGCCAGCAGTTTCCAGGGAACCGAAAAACTGTTTTTT.

This clonotype showed up just once. The chain links TRBV7-3 to TRBJ2-1; 7 bases match TRBD1. From germline, CDR1 is SGHTA and CDR2 FQGTGA. V gave up 3 bases and J gave up 6 bases; unmatched junction bases: 11. CDR3 length: 16 amino acids. Written as DNA, the CDR3 is TGTGCCAGCAGCTTGGTAGGGGGCGTTAGGGGCAATGAGCAGTTCTTC. Residues: CASSLVGGVRGNEQFF.

The chain has TRBV6-1 and TRBJ2-3, with 11 bases lining up with TRBD2. CDR3 length: 15 residues. V lost 6 bases, J lost 3 bases, and 5 bases stayed unmatched. CDR1 is MNHNS, CDR2 SASEGT, per germline. CDR3 nucleotides: TGTGCCAGCAGCCCCATAGCGGGGGGGACAGATACGCAGTATTTT. It encodes CASSPIAGGTDTQYF.

This clonotype was observed a few times. The chain recombines TRBV20-1 with TRBJ1-2; D may be TRBD1 (5 bases). Between the trimmed V and J ends, which lost 0 bases and 5 bases, there was a span of 16 bases. This CDR3 has 15 residues. CDR1 and CDR2 from the germline V gene are DFQATT and SNEGSKA (reference sequence). CDR3 loop: CSARDPDRAGYGYTF. Written as DNA, the CDR3 is TGCAGTGCTAGAGATCCTGATAGGGCAGGGTATGGCTACACCTTC.

Only a few counts were recorded for this clonotype. This chain links TRBV4-3 with TRBJ2-3, with D maybe TRBD1 (5 bases). The CDR3 length is 16 residues. CDR1 LGHNA and CDR2 YSLEER come from the germline V gene. Trimming took 4 bases from V and 6 from J, leaving 20 bases between them. CDR3 protein: CASSPQVLSVMDTQYF. CDR3 DNA: TGCGCCAGCAGCCCACAGGTACTCTCCGTCATGGATACGCAGTATTTT.

The chain couples TRBV6-5 to TRBJ1-6, with a possible D match to TRBD1 (5 bases). This CDR3 has 16 amino acids. Trimming cost V 2 bases and J 6 bases, with 14 bases left between them. The germline gives CDR1 MNHEY, CDR2 SVGAGI. CDR3 nucleotide sequence: TGTGCCAGCAGTTACCCCCCCGGGGCTGGTAATTCACCCCTCCACTTT. Residues: CASSYPPGAGNSPLHF.

This clonotype was observed a handful of times. V and J are TRBV5-1 and TRBJ1-4, with 10 bases lining up with TRBD1. CDR1 and CDR2 from the germline V gene are SGHRS and YFSETQ. The CDR3 is made up of 14 amino acids. Germline trimming cut 3 bases from V and 6 bases from J; bases unmatched to any gene: 2. The chain's CDR3 is CASSSGQGDEKLFF. The CDR3, as DNA: TGCGCCAGCAGCTCCGGACAGGGGGATGAAAAACTGTTTTTT. Full variable domain (outside the CDR3, taken from reference TRBV5-1 and TRBJ1-4): KAGVTQTPRYLIKTRGQQVTLSCSPISGHRSVSWYQQTPGQGLQFLFEYFSETQRNKGNFPGRFSGRQFSNSRSEMNVSTLELGDSALYLCASSSGQGDEKLFFGSGTQLSVL.